The sequence of this T cell receptor (beta chain) was determined in a study of blood T cell repertoires in COVID-19. Study-wide background: From the United States, Italy and Spain came samples of acute and convalescent COVID-19. From T cells, B-cell-depleted T cells, or PBMCs came the material, which was cDNA or gDNA.

Per the authors' pipeline: Scientists estimated how many nucleated cells there were by amplifying reference gene primers. Here immunoSEQ multiplex PCR was the method, and the copy in TCRdb shows in-frame clones only, minus some. V, J and clone size were drawn from that table, and D and trimming were deduced from the DNA. Of fewer than 300,000 clones in the sample, roughly 86% were seen once. The sequenced sample consisted of peripheral blood. The receptor was derived from a man aged 40-49 years who had recovered from COVID-19.

CDR3 protein: CASSFRRGETQYF. CDR3 in DNA: TGTGCCAGCAGCTTTAGAAGGGGAGAGACCCAGTACTTC. The V gene is TRBV5-8, the J gene TRBJ2-5; tentative D call: TRBD1 (5 bases). CDR1 SGHTS and CDR2 YDEGEE come from the germline V gene. V lost 2 bases and J 4 bases, leaving 9 bases between the germline ends. The CDR3 runs to 13 residues.